This T cell receptor (beta chain) was profiled in a study of T cell changes during pregnancy in multiple sclerosis. CDR1 and CDR2 from the germline V gene are SGDLS and YYNGEE. This CDR3 spans 13 amino acids. V lost 1 base to trimming and J lost 3 bases, with 6 bases between them. Clones were read by immunoSEQ multiplex PCR, and TCRdb kept only the in-frame ones, dropping some. The sample lists about 36,000 clones; 88% were seen once. This sample comprised CD4+ T cells from peripheral blood mononuclear cells, obtained in the first trimester of pregnancy. The receptor was derived from a female donor with multiple sclerosis, enrolled in a pregnancy study. The chain combines TRBV9 with TRBJ2-3; the D gene is possibly TRBD1 (6 bases). This chain's CDR3 is CASSVRGTDTQYF. The CDR3 bases are TGTGCCAGCAGCGTAAGGGGGACAGATACGCAGTATTTT.